The 18 T cell receptor beta chains below all came from one sample that was sequenced in a study of blood T cell repertoires in COVID-19. Assay: immunoSEQ multiplex PCR; the TCRdb copy retains only in-frame clones and omits some. This table holds 70,000 or so clones, around 76% found once. What was sequenced was peripheral blood. These receptors originate from a human donor in a cohort sampled during active COVID-19.

The chain has TRBV27 and TRBJ1-2; 7 nucleotides match TRBD1. The CDR3 is 14 residues long. The V segment lost 3 bases and the J segment 4 bases; nucleotides outside the gene matches: 5. The germline CDR1 and CDR2 sequences are MNHEY and SMNVEV (reference sequence). The CDR3 region is CASSLGSGGYGYTF. The CDR3 bases are TGTGCCAGCAGTTTGGGCTCAGGGGGCTATGGCTACACCTTC.

The chain couples TRBV3-1 (or the pseudogene TRBV3-2) to TRBJ1-4; TRBD1 is a possible D gene (6 bases). V lost 4 bases and J lost 12, with 18 bases in between. Germline V gene data show CDR1 as LGHDT and CDR2 as YNNKEL (reference sequence). The length of the CDR3 is 14 residues. CDR3 coding DNA: TGTGCCAGCAGCCTAGGACAGAGCCATCGGGAACTGTTTTTT. This encodes CASSLGQSHRELFF.

The V call is TRBV27, the J call TRBJ2-7; 7 nucleotides agree with TRBD1. The CDR3 runs to 15 residues. The V gene's germline CDR1 is MNHEY and CDR2 SMNVEV (reference sequence). Trimming took 6 bases from V and 8 from J; bases not matched to a gene: 16. The CDR3 loop is CASSNGGQLPLKQYF. CDR3 in DNA: TGTGCCAGCAGCAATGGGGGACAGCTCCCCTTGAAGCAGTACTTC.

This clone was counted only a few times. V is TRBV10-2 and J is TRBJ1-2, with 12 bases aligning to TRBD1. CDR3 length equals 14 residues. Germline V gene lookup returns CDR1 WSHSY and CDR2 SAAADI. V was pared by 7 bases and J by 10 bases, with 10 bases of the junction left unmatched. The CDR3 nucleotides are TGCGCCAGCACCGCAGACGGGACAGGGGGCGCCTACACCTTC. It specifies CASTADGTGGAYTF.

The chain combines TRBV4-1 with TRBJ2-7; the D gene is possibly TRBD1 (6 bases). Germline V gene lookup returns CDR1 MGHRA and CDR2 YSYEKL. Trimming removed 0 bases from V and 3 bases from J, with 12 bases in between. The length of the CDR3 is 15 residues. The CDR3 protein is CASSQEGDRYYEQYF. The CDR3 DNA sequence: TGCGCCAGCAGCCAAGAAGGTGACAGGTACTACGAGCAGTACTTC.

The chain employs TRBV6-5 and TRBJ1-5; 8 bases map to TRBD1. Trimming removed 6 bases from V and 6 bases from J; junction bases left unmatched: 7. The germline gives CDR1 MNHEY, CDR2 SVGAGI. The CDR3 covers 14 residues. CDR3: CASSPDRAGQPQHF. The CDR3, as DNA: TGTGCCAGCAGCCCGGACAGGGCCGGTCAGCCCCAGCATTTT.

In its sample, this clone was seen a few times. The rearrangement uses TRBV19 and TRBJ2-7; 8 positions match TRBD1. Germline lookup yields CDR1 LNHDA and CDR2 SQIVND (reference sequence). The ends lost 6 bases at V and 6 bases at J; junction bases unmatched: 7. CDR3 size: 13 residues. The CDR3 DNA reads as TGTGCCAGTAGACGCAGCGACAGGGGCGAGCAGTACTTC. This translates into CASRRSDRGEQYF.

V and J are TRBV2 and TRBJ2-7, with 8 bases lining up with TRBD2. J was trimmed by 2 bases and V by 7 bases; bases with no gene match: 7. CDR1 is SNHLY, CDR2 FYNNEI, per germline. The CDR3 extends over 14 amino acids. The CDR3 nucleotides are TGTGCCAGCACGGTCCAGCGGGGGCCCTACGAGCAGTACTTC. It codes for CASTVQRGPYEQYF.

The chain joins TRBV12-1 to TRBJ1-1; the table names TRBD1, a call not compared with the DNA. TRBV12-1 is described as a pseudogene. The CDR3 covers 13 residues. This chain's CDR3 is CASRSMGQAEAFF. The CDR3 nucleotides read TGTGCCAGCCGTTCAATGGGACAGGCCGAAGCTTTCTTT.

This rearrangement joins TRBV30 to TRBJ1-6; no clear D. The germline gives CDR1 GTSNPN, CDR2 SVGIG (reference sequence). V was clipped by 4 bases and J by 5 bases, with 9 bases between them. The CDR3 totals 13 residues. This chain's CDR3 is CAWTGMNNSPLHF. In nucleotides, the CDR3 is TGTGCCTGGACCGGGATGAATAATTCACCCCTCCACTTT.

This clone has just one count. The CDR3 sequence is CASCALAGAGELFF. DNA for the CDR3: TGTGCCAGCTGCGCACTAGCGGGGGCCGGGGAGCTGTTTTTT. V is TRBV6-5 and J is TRBJ2-2; 11 bases are shared with TRBD2. The CDR3 has 14 residues. V shed 8 bases, J shed 6 bases, and the junction held 5 bases outside the gene matches. CDR1 is MNHEY and CDR2 is SVGAGI in the germline V gene.

The V call is TRBV20-1, the J call TRBJ1-2; D is unresolved. The CDR3 runs to 11 residues. Trimming stripped 7 bases from V and 8 bases from J, with 14 bases between. Germline V gives CDR1 DFQATT, CDR2 SNEGSKA (reference sequence). CDR3 residues: CSVPGVGGYTF. For the CDR3, the DNA is TGCAGTGTCCCGGGTGTAGGAGGCTACACCTTC.

The rearrangement joins TRBV19 to TRBJ2-7, with 7 bases fitting TRBD1. The CDR3 spans 14 residues. Germline assignment: CDR1 LNHDA and CDR2 SQIVND (reference sequence). J lost 2 bases, V lost 6 bases, and 7 bases had no gene match. DNA of the CDR3: TGTGCCAGTAGCCTCCAGGGGACAGCCTACGAGCAGTACTTC. Its protein is CASSLQGTAYEQYF.

The J gene is TRBJ2-7, the V gene TRBV5-4, with 7 bases matching TRBD2. Germline V CDR1 and CDR2: SGHNT, YYREEE (reference sequence). The CDR3 is made up of 16 amino acids. Losses at the gene ends were 4 bases for V and 3 bases for J; bases not matched to a gene: 13. The CDR3 region is CASSTPSSGAYYEQYF. For the CDR3, the DNA is TGTGCCAGCAGCACCCCGTCTAGCGGAGCTTACTACGAGCAGTACTTC. Variable domain in full (rest from reference TRBV5-4 and TRBJ2-7): ETGVTQSPTHLIKTRGQQVTLRCSSQSGHNTVSWYQQALGQGPQFIFQYYREEENGRGNFPPRFSGLQFPNYSSELNVNALELDDSALYLCASSTPSSGAYYEQYFGPGTRLTVT.

The chain carries TRBV5-6 and TRBJ2-1; D may be TRBD2 (5 bases). Germline loops: CDR1 SGHDT, CDR2 YYEEEE. CDR3 length equals 14 residues. With 0 bases removed from V and 6 bases from J, the gap between germline ends came to 10 bases. The CDR3 DNA sequence: TGTGCCAGCAGCTTGGGACTAAACGTCAATGAGCAGTTCTTC. It is translated as CASSLGLNVNEQFF.

Only a few counts were recorded for this clone. The chain has TRBV6-5 and TRBJ1-2; 9 nucleotides line up with TRBD1. V shed 6 bases, J shed 2 bases, and the junction held 7 bases outside the gene matches. CDR1 and CDR2 (germline): MNHEY, SVGAGI. The CDR3 totals 15 residues. The CDR3 reads CASSKHRGLNYGYTF. The DNA for the CDR3 is TGTGCCAGCAGCAAACACAGGGGGCTCAACTATGGCTACACCTTC.

This chain links TRBV9 with TRBJ1-1; 7 bases are a match to TRBD1. The CDR3 has 14 residues. From germline, CDR1 is SGDLS and CDR2 YYNGEE. V lost 4 bases to trimming and J lost 4 bases; unmatched junction nucleotides: 7. This chain's CDR3 is CASSSGQVGTEAFF. CDR3 sequence (DNA): TGTGCCAGCAGCTCAGGACAGGTTGGCACTGAAGCTTTCTTT.

The V call is TRBV5-4, the J call TRBJ2-2; unclear D gene. From germline, CDR1 is SGHNT and CDR2 YYREEE (reference sequence). The CDR3 sequence is 14 residues long. V was trimmed by 4 bases and J by 4 bases, leaving 11 bases between them. The CDR3 here is CASSPPRGTGELFF. The CDR3 nucleotides are TGTGCCAGCAGCCCCCCCCGAGGCACCGGGGAGCTGTTTTTT.